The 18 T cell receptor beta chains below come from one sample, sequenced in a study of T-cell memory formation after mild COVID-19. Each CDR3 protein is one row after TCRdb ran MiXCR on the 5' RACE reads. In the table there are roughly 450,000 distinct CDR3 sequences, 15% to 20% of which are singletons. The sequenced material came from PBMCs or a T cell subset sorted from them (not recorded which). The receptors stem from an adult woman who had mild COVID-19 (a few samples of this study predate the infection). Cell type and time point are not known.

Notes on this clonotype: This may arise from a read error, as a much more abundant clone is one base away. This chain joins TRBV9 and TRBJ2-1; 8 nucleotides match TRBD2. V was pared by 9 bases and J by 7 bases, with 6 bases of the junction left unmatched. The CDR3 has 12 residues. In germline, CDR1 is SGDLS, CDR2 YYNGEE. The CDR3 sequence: CAIGGAENEQFF. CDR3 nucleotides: TGTGCCATCGGGGGGGCGGAGAATGAGCAGTTCTTC. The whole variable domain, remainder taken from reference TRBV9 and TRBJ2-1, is DSGVTQTPKHLITATGQRVTLRCSPRSGDLSVYWYQQSLDQGLQFLIQYYNGEERAKGNILERFSAQQFPDLHSELNLSSLELGDSALYFCAIGGAENEQFFGPGTRLTVL.

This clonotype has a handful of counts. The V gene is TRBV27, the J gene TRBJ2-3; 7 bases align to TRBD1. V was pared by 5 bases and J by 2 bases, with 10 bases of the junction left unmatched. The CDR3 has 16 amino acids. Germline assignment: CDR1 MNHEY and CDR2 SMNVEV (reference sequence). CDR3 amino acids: CASSPLPGQYTDTQYF. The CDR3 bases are TGTGCCAGCAGTCCCCTACCGGGACAGTACACAGATACGCAGTATTTT.

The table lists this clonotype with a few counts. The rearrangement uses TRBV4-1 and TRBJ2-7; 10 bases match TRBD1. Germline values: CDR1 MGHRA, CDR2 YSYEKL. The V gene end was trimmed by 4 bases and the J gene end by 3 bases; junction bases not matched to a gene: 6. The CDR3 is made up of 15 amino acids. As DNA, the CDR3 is TGCGCCAGCAGCCGAGAGGGACAGGGGAACTACGAGCAGTACTTC. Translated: CASSREGQGNYEQYF.

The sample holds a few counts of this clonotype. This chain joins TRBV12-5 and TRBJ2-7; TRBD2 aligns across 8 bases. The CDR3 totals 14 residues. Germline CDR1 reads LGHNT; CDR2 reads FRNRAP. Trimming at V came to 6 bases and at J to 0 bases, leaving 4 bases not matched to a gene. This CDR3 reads CASGSTSGSYEQYF. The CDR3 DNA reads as TGTGCTAGTGGATCAACTAGCGGCTCCTACGAGCAGTACTTC.

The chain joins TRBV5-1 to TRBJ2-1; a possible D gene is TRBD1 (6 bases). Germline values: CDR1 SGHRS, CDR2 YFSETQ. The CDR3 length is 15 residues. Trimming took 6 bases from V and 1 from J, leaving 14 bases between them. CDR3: CASITGFGSYNEQFF. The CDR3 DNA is TGCGCCAGCATTACAGGGTTCGGGTCCTACAATGAGCAGTTCTTC.

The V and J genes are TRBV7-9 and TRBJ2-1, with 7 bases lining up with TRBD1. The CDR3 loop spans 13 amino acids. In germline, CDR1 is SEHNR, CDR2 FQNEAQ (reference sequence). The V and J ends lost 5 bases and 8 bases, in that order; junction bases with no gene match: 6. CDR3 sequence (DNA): TGTGCCAGCAGCCCGGACAGGTCCCATGAGCAGTTCTTC. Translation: CASSPDRSHEQFF.

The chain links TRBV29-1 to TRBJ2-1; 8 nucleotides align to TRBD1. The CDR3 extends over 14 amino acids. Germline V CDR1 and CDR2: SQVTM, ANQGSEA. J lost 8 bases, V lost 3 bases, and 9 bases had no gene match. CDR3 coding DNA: TGCAGCGTTGACGTCGAGGACAGGGTGCATGAGCAGTTCTTC. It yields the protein CSVDVEDRVHEQFF.

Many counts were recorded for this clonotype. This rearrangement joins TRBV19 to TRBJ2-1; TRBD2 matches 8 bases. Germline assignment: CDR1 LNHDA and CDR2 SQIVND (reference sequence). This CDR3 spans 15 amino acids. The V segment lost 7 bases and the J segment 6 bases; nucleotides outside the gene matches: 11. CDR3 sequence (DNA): TGTGCCAGTAAATGGGTCGCGGGAGGAATCAATGAGCAGTTCTTC. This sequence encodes CASKWVAGGINEQFF.

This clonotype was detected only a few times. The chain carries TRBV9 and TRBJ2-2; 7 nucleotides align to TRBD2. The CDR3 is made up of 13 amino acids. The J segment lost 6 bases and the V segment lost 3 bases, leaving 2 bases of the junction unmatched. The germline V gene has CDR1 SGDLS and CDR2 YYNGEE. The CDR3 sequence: CASSDGLAGELFF. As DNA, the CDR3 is TGTGCCAGCAGCGACGGACTAGCCGGGGAGCTGTTTTTT.

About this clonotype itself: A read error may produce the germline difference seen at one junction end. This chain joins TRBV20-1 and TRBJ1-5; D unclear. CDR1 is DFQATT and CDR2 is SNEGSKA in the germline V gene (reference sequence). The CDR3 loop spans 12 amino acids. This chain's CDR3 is CSASGGNQHQHF. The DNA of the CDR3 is TGCAGTGCTAGTGGTGGGAATCAGCACCAGCATTTT.

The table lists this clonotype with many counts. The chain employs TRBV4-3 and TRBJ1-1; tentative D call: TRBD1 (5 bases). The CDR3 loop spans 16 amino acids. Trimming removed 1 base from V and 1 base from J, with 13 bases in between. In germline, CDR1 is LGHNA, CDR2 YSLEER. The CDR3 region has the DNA TGCGCCAGCAGCCAAGGGGGGAGAGCTAGGAACACTGAAGCTTTCTTT. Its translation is CASSQGGRARNTEAFF.

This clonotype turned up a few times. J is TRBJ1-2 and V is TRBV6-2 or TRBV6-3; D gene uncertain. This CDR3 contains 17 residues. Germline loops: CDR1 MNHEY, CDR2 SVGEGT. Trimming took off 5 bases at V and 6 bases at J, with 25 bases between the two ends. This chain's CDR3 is CASSDLPVVRAGDGYTF. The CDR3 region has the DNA TGTGCCAGCAGTGACCTTCCGGTGGTGCGGGCAGGAGATGGCTACACCTTC.

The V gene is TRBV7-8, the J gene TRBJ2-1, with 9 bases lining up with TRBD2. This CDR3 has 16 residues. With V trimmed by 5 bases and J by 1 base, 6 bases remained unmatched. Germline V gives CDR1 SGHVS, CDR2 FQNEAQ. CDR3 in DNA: TGTGCCAGCAGCGTTCCGGGACTAGCATCCTACAATGAGCAGTTCTTC. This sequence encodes CASSVPGLASYNEQFF.

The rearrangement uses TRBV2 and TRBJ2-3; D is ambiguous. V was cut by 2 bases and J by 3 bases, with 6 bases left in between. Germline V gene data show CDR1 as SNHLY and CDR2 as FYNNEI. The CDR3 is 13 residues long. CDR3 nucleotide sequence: TGTGCCAGCAGTGAATGGCGTACAGATACGCAGTATTTT. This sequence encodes CASSEWRTDTQYF.

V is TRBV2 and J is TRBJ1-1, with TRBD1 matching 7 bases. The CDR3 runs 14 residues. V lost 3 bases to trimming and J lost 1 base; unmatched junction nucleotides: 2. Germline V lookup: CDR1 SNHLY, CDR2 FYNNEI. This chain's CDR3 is CASSEYRGNTEAFF. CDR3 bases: TGTGCCAGCAGTGAGTACAGGGGGAACACTGAAGCTTTCTTT.

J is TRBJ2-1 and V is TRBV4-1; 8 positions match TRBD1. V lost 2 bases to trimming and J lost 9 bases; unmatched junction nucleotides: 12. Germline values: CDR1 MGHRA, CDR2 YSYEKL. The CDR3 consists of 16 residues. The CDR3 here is CASSQLPGQAKGEQFF. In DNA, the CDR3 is TGCGCCAGCAGCCAATTGCCGGGACAGGCTAAGGGTGAGCAGTTCTTC.

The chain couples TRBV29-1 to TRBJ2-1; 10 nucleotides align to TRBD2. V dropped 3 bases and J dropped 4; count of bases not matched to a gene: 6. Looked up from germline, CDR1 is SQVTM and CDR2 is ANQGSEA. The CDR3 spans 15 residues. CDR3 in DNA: TGCAGCGTTGACCCCGGGACTAGCGTTTACAATGAGCAGTTCTTC. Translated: CSVDPGTSVYNEQFF.

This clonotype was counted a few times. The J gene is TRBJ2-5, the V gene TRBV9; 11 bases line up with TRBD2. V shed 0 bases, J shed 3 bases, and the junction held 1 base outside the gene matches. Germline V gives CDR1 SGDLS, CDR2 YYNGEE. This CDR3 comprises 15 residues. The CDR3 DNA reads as TGTGCCAGCAGCGTAGTACTAGCGGGAGAAGAGACCCAGTACTTC. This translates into CASSVVLAGEETQYF.